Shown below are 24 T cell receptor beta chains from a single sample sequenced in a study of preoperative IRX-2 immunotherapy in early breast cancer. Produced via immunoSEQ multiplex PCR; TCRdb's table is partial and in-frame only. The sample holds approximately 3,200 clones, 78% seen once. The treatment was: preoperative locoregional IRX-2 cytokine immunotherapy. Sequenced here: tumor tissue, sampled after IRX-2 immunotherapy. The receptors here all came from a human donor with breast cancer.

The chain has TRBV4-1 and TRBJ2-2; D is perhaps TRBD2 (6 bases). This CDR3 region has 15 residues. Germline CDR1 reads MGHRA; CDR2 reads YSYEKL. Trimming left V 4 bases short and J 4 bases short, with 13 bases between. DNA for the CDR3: TGCGCCAGCAGCCCACGGTCCGGGGGCACCGGGGAGCTGTTTTTT. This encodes CASSPRSGGTGELFF.

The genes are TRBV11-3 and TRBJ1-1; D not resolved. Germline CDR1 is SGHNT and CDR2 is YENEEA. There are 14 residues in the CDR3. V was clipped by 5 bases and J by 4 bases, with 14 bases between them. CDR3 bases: TGTGCCAGCAGCGTCACCAGTGCGGGCACTGAAGCTTTCTTT. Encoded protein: CASSVTSAGTEAFF.

In DNA form, the CDR3 reads TGTGCCAGTAGTATTGGGTACCGGAAGTGGGCAGGAGATACCCAGTACTTC. This translates into CASSIGYRKWAGDTQYF. The chain uses TRBV19 and TRBJ2-5; D is unresolved. Trimming stripped 3 bases from V and 8 bases from J, with 25 bases between. CDR3 length: 17 residues. Germline V CDR1 and CDR2: LNHDA, SQIVND (reference sequence).

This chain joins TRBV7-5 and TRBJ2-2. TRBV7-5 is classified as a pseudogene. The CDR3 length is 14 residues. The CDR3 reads CASSLTFNTGELFF. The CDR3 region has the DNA TGTGCCAGCAGCTTAACGTTCAACACCGGGGAGCTGTTTTTT.

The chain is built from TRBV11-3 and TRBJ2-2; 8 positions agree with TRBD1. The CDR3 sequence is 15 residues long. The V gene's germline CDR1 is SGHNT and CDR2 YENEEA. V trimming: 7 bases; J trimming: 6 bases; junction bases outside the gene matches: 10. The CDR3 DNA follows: TGTGCCAGCATACCGGGACAGGTTCCTTCCGGGGAGCTGTTTTTT. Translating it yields CASIPGQVPSGELFF. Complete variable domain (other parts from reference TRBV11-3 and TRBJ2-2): EAGVVQSPRYKIIEKKQPVAFWCNPISGHNTLYWYLQNLGQGPELLIRYENEEAVDDSQLPKDRFSAERLKGVDSTLKIQPAELGDSAVYLCASIPGQVPSGELFFGEGSRLTVL.

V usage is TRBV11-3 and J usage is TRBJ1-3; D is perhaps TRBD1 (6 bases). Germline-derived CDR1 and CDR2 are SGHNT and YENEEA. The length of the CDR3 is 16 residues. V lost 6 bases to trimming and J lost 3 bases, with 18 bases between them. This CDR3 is CASSSLGGDLGNTIYF. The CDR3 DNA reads TGTGCCAGCAGTTCCTTGGGGGGCGACCTTGGAAACACCATATATTTT.

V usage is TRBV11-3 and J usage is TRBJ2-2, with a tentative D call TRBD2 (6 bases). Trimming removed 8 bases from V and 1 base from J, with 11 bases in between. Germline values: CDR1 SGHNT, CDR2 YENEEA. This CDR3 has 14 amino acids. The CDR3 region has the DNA TGTGCCAGCGCCGGGGGAAGGAACACCGGGGAGCTGTTTTTT. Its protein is CASAGGRNTGELFF.

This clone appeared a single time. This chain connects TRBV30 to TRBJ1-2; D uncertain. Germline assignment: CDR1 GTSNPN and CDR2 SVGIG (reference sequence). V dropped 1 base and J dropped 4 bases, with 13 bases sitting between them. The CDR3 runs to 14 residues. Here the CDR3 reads CAWSAGPALYGYTF. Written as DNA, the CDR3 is TGTGCCTGGAGTGCGGGCCCGGCCCTCTATGGCTACACCTTC.

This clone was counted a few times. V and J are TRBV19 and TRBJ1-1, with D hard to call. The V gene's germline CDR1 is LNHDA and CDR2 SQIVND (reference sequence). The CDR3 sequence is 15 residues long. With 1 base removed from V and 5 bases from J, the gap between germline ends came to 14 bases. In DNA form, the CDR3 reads TGTGCCAGTAGTATAGTGGGCCCGTTCGGGACTGAAGCTTTCTTT. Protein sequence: CASSIVGPFGTEAFF.

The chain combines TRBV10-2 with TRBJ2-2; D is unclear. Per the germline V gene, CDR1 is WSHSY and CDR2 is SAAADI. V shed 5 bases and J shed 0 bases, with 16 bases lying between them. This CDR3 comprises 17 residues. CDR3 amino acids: CASSQDIPPANTGELFF. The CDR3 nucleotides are TGCGCCAGCAGTCAAGACATACCTCCCGCGAACACCGGGGAGCTGTTTTTT.

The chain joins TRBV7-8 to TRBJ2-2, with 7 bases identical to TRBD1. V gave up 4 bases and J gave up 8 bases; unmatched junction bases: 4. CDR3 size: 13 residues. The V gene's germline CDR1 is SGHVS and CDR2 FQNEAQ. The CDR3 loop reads CASSSTGVGELFF. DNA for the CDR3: TGTGCCAGCAGCTCTACAGGGGTTGGGGAGCTGTTTTTT.

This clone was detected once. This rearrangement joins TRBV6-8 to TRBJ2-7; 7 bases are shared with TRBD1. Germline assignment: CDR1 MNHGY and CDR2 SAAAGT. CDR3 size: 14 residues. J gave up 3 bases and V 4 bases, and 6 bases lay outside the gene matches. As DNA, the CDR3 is TGTGCCAGCAGTTCCGGGACAGTGATCTACGAGCAGTACTTC. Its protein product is CASSSGTVIYEQYF.

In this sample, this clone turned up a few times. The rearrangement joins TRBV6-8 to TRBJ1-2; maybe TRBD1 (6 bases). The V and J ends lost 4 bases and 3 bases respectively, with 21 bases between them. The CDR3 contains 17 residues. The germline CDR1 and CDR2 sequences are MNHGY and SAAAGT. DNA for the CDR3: TGTGCCAGCAGTTCCTACCCCTCGGGACACAGCGACTATGGCTACACCTTC. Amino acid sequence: CASSSYPSGHSDYGYTF.

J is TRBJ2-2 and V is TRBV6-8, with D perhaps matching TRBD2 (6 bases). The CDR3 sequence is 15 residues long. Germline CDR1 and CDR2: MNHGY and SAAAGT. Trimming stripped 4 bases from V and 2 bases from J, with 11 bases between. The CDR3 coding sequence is TGTGCCAGCAGTTTCTCGCGGGGCAACACCGGGGAGCTGTTTTTT. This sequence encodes CASSFSRGNTGELFF.

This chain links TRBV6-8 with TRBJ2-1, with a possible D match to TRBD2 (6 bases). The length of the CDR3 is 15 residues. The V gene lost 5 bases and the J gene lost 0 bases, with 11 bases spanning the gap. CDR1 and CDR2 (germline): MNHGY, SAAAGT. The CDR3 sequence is CASSSSGFSYNEQFF. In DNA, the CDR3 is TGTGCCAGCAGTAGTAGCGGCTTCTCCTACAATGAGCAGTTCTTC.

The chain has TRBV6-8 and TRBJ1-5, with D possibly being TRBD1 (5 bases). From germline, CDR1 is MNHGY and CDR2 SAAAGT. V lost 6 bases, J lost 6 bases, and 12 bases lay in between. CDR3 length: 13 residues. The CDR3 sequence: CASRILGRQPQHF. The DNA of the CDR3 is TGTGCCAGCAGGATACTGGGGCGTCAGCCCCAGCATTTT.

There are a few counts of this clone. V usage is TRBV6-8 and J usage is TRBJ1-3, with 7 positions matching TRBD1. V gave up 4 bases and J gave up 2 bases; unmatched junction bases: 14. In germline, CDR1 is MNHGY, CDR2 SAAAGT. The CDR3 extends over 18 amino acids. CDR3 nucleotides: TGTGCCAGCAGTTTCCAAGGGATTTGGACAGGCGCTGGAAACACCATATATTTT. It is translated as CASSFQGIWTGAGNTIYF.

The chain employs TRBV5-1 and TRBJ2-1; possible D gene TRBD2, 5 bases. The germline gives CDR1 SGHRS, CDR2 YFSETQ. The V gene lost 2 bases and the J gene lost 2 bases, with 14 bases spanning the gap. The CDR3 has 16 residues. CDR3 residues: CASSFMDGRAYNEQFF. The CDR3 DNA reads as TGCGCCAGCAGCTTTATGGACGGGCGGGCCTACAATGAGCAGTTCTTC.

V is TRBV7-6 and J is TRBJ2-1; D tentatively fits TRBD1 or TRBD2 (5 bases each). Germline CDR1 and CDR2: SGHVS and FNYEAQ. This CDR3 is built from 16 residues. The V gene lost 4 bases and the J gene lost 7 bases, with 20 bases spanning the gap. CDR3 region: CASSSLSRDPRNEQFF. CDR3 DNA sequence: TGTGCCAGCAGCTCCCTTTCCCGGGACCCACGGAATGAGCAGTTCTTC.

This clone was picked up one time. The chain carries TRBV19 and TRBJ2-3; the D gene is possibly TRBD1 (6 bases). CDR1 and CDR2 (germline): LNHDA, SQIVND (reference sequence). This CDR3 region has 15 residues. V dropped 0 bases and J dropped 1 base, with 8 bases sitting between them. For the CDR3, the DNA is TGTGCCAGTAGTATAGAGAACAGGGGCACAGATACGCAGTATTTT. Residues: CASSIENRGTDTQYF.

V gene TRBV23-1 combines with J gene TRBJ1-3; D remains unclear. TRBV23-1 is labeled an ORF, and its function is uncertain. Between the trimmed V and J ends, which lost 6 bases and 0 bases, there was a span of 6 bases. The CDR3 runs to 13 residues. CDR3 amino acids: CASSRASGNTIYF. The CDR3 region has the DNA TGCGCCAGCAGCCGAGCCTCTGGAAACACCATATATTTT.

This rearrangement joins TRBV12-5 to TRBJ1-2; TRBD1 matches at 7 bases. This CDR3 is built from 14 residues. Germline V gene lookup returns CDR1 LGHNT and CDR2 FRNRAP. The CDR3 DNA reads TGTGCCACATACTCGTATAGGGGGCTTCAAGGCTACACCTTC. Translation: CATYSYRGLQGYTF.

CDR3 in amino acids: CAWSVGDSLYSNQPQHF. The CDR3 nucleotides are TGTGCCTGGAGTGTCGGGGACAGCCTTTATAGCAATCAGCCCCAGCATTTT. This chain links TRBV30 with TRBJ1-5, with 7 bases fitting TRBD1. The CDR3 loop spans 17 amino acids. The V gene end was trimmed by 0 bases and the J gene end by 0 bases; junction bases not matched to a gene: 8. The germline CDR1 and CDR2 sequences are GTSNPN and SVGIG (reference sequence).

The CDR3 reads CAWSAGLNSPLHF. CDR3 in DNA: TGTGCCTGGTCCGCAGGGTTAAATTCACCCCTCCACTTT. The rearrangement joins TRBV30 to TRBJ1-6, with D possibly matching TRBD1 (5 bases). This CDR3 is built from 13 residues. CDR1 is GTSNPN and CDR2 is SVGIG in the germline V gene (reference sequence). Trimming took 5 bases from V and 7 from J, leaving 12 bases between them.